These 30 T cell receptor beta chains were sequenced from one sample in a study of vaccination effects on CD4 cells after COVID-19. The antigens for these receptors are not known. Assay used: immunoSEQ multiplex PCR; TCRdb lists only in-frame clones, some missing. The table includes nearly 30,000 clones, roughly 77% detected once. Expansion with viral peptide pools was applied to antigen-specific CD4+ T cells by the ViraFEST assay prior to sequencing. The culture ran for around ten days before CD4+ T cells were isolated. The participants, recipients of two vaccine doses, got either BNT162b2 or mRNA-1273. Sample: CD4+ T cells from PBMCs cultured with HCoV-229E spike peptides, taken after COVID-19 vaccination. The receptors were gathered from a human donor who received a COVID-19 vaccine.

The rearrangement uses TRBV27 and TRBJ2-3, with D hard to call. Germline assignment: CDR1 MNHEY and CDR2 SMNVEV (reference sequence). With 3 bases removed from V and 0 bases from J, the gap between germline ends came to 4 bases. There are 13 residues in the CDR3. CDR3 nucleotides: TGTGCCAGCAGTTTTAAAAGCACAGATACGCAGTATTTT. Amino acid sequence: CASSFKSTDTQYF.

The rearrangement joins TRBV4-1 to TRBJ1-1; 7 nucleotides agree with TRBD1. Germline V gene sequence: CDR1 MGHRA, CDR2 YSYEKL. Trimming at V came to 1 base and at J to 11 bases, leaving 13 bases not matched to a gene. The CDR3 loop spans 15 amino acids. The CDR3 spells CASSQVAAGTVEAFF. The DNA for the CDR3 is TGCGCCAGCAGCCAAGTCGCAGCTGGGACAGTTGAGGCTTTCTTT.

The chain is built from TRBV15 and TRBJ2-6, with no clear D. Trimming took 3 bases from V and 2 from J, leaving 11 bases between them. The CDR3 runs to 16 residues. The V gene's germline CDR1 is LNHNV and CDR2 YYDKDF (reference sequence). CDR3 sequence (DNA): TGTGCCACCAGCAGTGGAGCCACTACTGGGGCCAACGTCCTGACTTTC. Amino acids: CATSSGATTGANVLTF.

The chain is built from TRBV5-6 and TRBJ2-7; TRBD1 matches at 10 bases. The CDR3 has 15 amino acids. Germline V gene sequence: CDR1 SGHDT, CDR2 YYEEEE. Germline trimming cut 4 bases from V and 5 bases from J; bases unmatched to any gene: 9. This CDR3 reads CASSLPGQGPDEQYF. CDR3 DNA: TGTGCCAGCAGCCTACCGGGACAGGGGCCTGACGAGCAGTACTTC.

The chain links TRBV27 to TRBJ2-5, with 10 bases aligning to TRBD1. Losses at the gene ends were 5 bases for V and 5 bases for J; bases not matched to a gene: 5. This CDR3 has 14 residues. Germline-derived CDR1 and CDR2 are MNHEY and SMNVEV (reference sequence). The CDR3 loop is CASSPGTGEETQYF. DNA of the CDR3: TGTGCCAGCAGTCCCGGGACAGGGGAGGAGACCCAGTACTTC.

The chain has TRBV5-6 and TRBJ1-5, with D unclear. The CDR3 has 15 residues. V was cut by 4 bases and J by 6 bases, with 17 bases left in between. CDR1 and CDR2 from the germline V gene are SGHDT and YYEEEE. CDR3 sequence reads: CASSGSSSRSQPQHF. CDR3 in DNA: TGTGCCAGCAGCGGGAGTTCGAGTCGGAGTCAGCCCCAGCATTTT. The full variable domain, its missing parts supplied by reference TRBV5-6 and TRBJ1-5, is DAGVTQSPTHLIKTRGQQVTLRCSPKSGHDTVSWYQQALGQGPQFIFQYYEEEERQRGNFPDRFSGHQFPNYSSELNVNALLLGDSALYLCASSGSSSRSQPQHFGDGTRLSIL.

This chain uses TRBV2 with TRBJ1-3, with a possible D match to TRBD1 (6 bases). V was clipped by 6 bases and J by 3 bases, with 18 bases between them. This CDR3 is 16 amino acids long. Germline values: CDR1 SNHLY, CDR2 FYNNEI. CDR3 sequence reads: CASRTDSSNGGNTIYF. The CDR3 DNA reads TGTGCCAGCAGGACGGACAGTTCTAATGGTGGAAACACCATATATTTT.

V and J are TRBV6-5 and TRBJ1-2; TRBD1 aligns across 11 bases. Per the germline V gene, CDR1 is MNHEY and CDR2 is SVGAGI. The V gene end was trimmed by 9 bases and the J gene end by 5 bases; junction bases not matched to a gene: 8. The CDR3 runs 14 residues. CDR3 loop: CASLRDRGKYGYTF. The CDR3 coding sequence is TGTGCCAGTTTGAGGGACAGGGGGAAGTATGGCTACACCTTC.

By share, this clone counts as medium-sized (0.01 to 0.1%). The chain recombines TRBV5-6 with TRBJ1-1; no definite D call. V was trimmed by 0 bases and J by 1 base, leaving 10 bases between them. This CDR3 comprises 15 residues. From germline, CDR1 is SGHDT and CDR2 YYEEEE. CDR3 sequence: CASSLGLVKNTEAFF. The CDR3 DNA sequence: TGTGCCAGCAGCTTGGGACTTGTGAAGAACACTGAAGCTTTCTTT.

The rearrangement uses TRBV5-1 and TRBJ1-6; 9 bases are shared with TRBD1. The V gene's germline CDR1 is SGHRS and CDR2 YFSETQ. V was clipped by 6 bases and J by 7 bases; unmatched bases: 8. The CDR3 runs 15 residues. The CDR3 spells CASTLRQGENSPLHF. As DNA, the CDR3 is TGCGCCAGCACCCTCCGACAGGGGGAGAATTCACCCCTCCACTTT.

The chain uses TRBV5-8 and TRBJ1-2; perhaps TRBD1 as D (6 bases). The CDR3 runs 14 residues. The V gene lost 4 bases and the J gene lost 4 bases, with 14 bases spanning the gap. Germline CDR1 SGHTS, CDR2 YDEGEE. The CDR3 DNA reads TGTGCCAGCAGCCTGGCTGGGGGCCCCTATGGCTACACCTTC. It encodes CASSLAGGPYGYTF.

This clone was observed a few times. V usage is TRBV13 and J usage is TRBJ2-6; TRBD2 aligns across 9 bases. Germline-derived CDR1 and CDR2 are PRHDT and FYEKMQ (reference sequence). The CDR3 is 18 amino acids. Trimming cost V 2 bases and J 5 bases; bases outside gene matches: 10. The CDR3, as DNA: TGTGCCAGCAGCTTATCGGTGGCGGGAGGGGTCTGGGCCAACGTCCTGACTTTC. Protein sequence: CASSLSVAGGVWANVLTF.

The genes are TRBV9 and TRBJ2-3; no firm D call. CDR1 SGDLS and CDR2 YYNGEE come from the germline V gene. The CDR3 sequence is 13 residues long. Trimming took 0 bases from V and 6 from J, leaving 8 bases between them. The CDR3 reads CASSVGVLDTQYF. CDR3 sequence (DNA): TGTGCCAGCAGCGTAGGTGTCTTGGATACGCAGTATTTT.

This chain uses TRBV11-2 with TRBJ2-1; tentatively, D is TRBD2 (5 bases). The CDR3 sequence is 15 residues long. V was trimmed by 0 bases and J by 5 bases, leaving 11 bases between them. Germline V gene lookup returns CDR1 SGHAT and CDR2 FQNNGV. The chain's CDR3 is CASSLELGGHNEQFF. CDR3 nucleotides: TGTGCCAGCAGCTTAGAGCTGGGCGGGCACAATGAGCAGTTCTTC.

This clone occurred a few times. The chain combines TRBV15 with TRBJ2-7; 8 bases map to TRBD2. With V trimmed by 2 bases and J by 2 bases, 8 bases remained unmatched. The CDR3 runs to 16 residues. In germline, CDR1 is LNHNV, CDR2 YYDKDF (reference sequence). The CDR3 DNA reads as TGTGCCACCAGCAGACTAGCGGGCACGGGGACCTACGAGCAGTACTTC. The encoded protein is CATSRLAGTGTYEQYF.

The chain links TRBV7-8 to TRBJ1-5, with 7 bases lining up with TRBD1. The germline CDR1 and CDR2 sequences are SGHVS and FQNEAQ. The CDR3 runs 14 residues. V shed 5 bases, J shed 2 bases, and the junction held 3 bases outside the gene matches. The CDR3 loop reads CASSRDRGNQPQHF. In nucleotides, the CDR3 is TGTGCCAGCAGCCGAGACAGGGGCAATCAGCCCCAGCATTTT.

J is TRBJ2-1 and V is TRBV24-1, with 7 bases fitting TRBD2. J gave up 6 bases and V 3 bases, and 1 base lay outside the gene matches. The CDR3 length is 13 residues. The germline gives CDR1 KGHDR, CDR2 SFDVKD. The CDR3 sequence is CATSDPGGNEQFF. In nucleotides, the CDR3 is TGTGCCACCAGTGATCCGGGGGGCAATGAGCAGTTCTTC.

The genes are TRBV20-1 and TRBJ1-2, with a weak D call TRBD1 (6 bases). CDR3 size: 11 residues. Between the trimmed V and J ends, which lost 4 bases and 4 bases, there was a span of 7 bases. Germline CDR1 reads DFQATT; CDR2 reads SNEGSKA (reference sequence). The DNA for the CDR3 is TGCAGTGCTACAGGGGTCTATGGCTACACCTTC. Translating it yields CSATGVYGYTF.

The chain is built from TRBV5-1 and TRBJ2-7; D is unresolved. Germline CDR1 SGHRS, CDR2 YFSETQ. The CDR3 sequence is 12 residues long. V gave up 0 bases and J gave up 3 bases, with 4 bases separating them. Here the CDR3 reads CASSLDGYEQYF. CDR3 sequence (DNA): TGCGCCAGCAGCTTGGATGGCTACGAGCAGTACTTC.

The chain is built from TRBV6-5 and TRBJ1-4, with TRBD1 identical over 11 bases. Trimming at V came to 0 bases and at J to 7 bases, leaving 1 base not matched to a gene. The CDR3 contains 15 residues. The germline gives CDR1 MNHEY, CDR2 SVGAGI. DNA of the CDR3: TGTGCCAGCAGTTACTCGGGACAGGGGGGTGAAAAACTGTTTTTT. It encodes CASSYSGQGGEKLFF.

The rearrangement joins TRBV18 to TRBJ2-2, with 8 nucleotides matching TRBD1. From germline, CDR1 is KGHSH and CDR2 LQKENI. V was pared by 0 bases and J by 3 bases, with 3 bases of the junction left unmatched. This CDR3 spans 16 amino acids. The CDR3 DNA is TGTGCCAGCTCACCACCCAACAGGGGGGACACCGGGGAGCTGTTTTTT. Protein product: CASSPPNRGDTGELFF.

The chain couples TRBV6-1 to TRBJ1-1; 8 bases match TRBD1. The CDR3 consists of 17 residues. V shed 1 base, J shed 5 bases, and the junction held 12 bases outside the gene matches. CDR1 MNHNS and CDR2 SASEGT come from the germline V gene. CDR3 region: CASSEVLAGGVGTEAFF. In DNA, the CDR3 is TGTGCCAGCAGTGAAGTATTGGCAGGGGGCGTCGGGACTGAAGCTTTCTTT.

The chain recombines TRBV7-8 with TRBJ2-7; 7 bases align to TRBD2. The V segment lost 5 bases and the J segment 0 bases; nucleotides outside the gene matches: 7. This CDR3 has 15 residues. Germline lookup yields CDR1 SGHVS and CDR2 FQNEAQ. The CDR3 loop is CASSPSSGVSYEQYF. The DNA of the CDR3 is TGTGCCAGCAGCCCATCAAGCGGGGTCTCCTACGAGCAGTACTTC.

This sequence joins TRBV5-4 and TRBJ1-3, with 7 bases identical to TRBD1. The junction had 5 bases not matched to a gene; V was cut back by 0 bases and J by 8 bases. Germline CDR1 SGHNT, CDR2 YYREEE (reference sequence). The length of the CDR3 is 14 residues. CDR3 in DNA: TGTGCCAGCAGCTTGGTTTCGCAGGGGGACACCATATATTTT. Protein product: CASSLVSQGDTIYF.

The rearrangement links TRBV6-1 to TRBJ2-2; D unclear. This CDR3 spans 18 amino acids. V was pared by 0 bases and J by 0 bases, with 14 bases between. Germline lookup yields CDR1 MNHNS and CDR2 SASEGT. CDR3 in amino acids: CASSEAGWWQANTGELFF. The DNA for the CDR3 is TGTGCCAGCAGTGAAGCCGGGTGGTGGCAGGCGAACACCGGGGAGCTGTTTTTT.

J is TRBJ2-3 and V is TRBV24-1; 9 bases line up with TRBD2. Germline lookup yields CDR1 KGHDR and CDR2 SFDVKD. V trimming: 3 bases; J trimming: 4 bases; junction bases outside the gene matches: 16. The CDR3 consists of 19 residues. CDR3 in DNA: TGTGCCACCAGTGATCCGACTAGCGGTTTAGTCTTCGGAGCAGATACGCAGTATTTT. This gives the protein CATSDPTSGLVFGADTQYF.

The chain couples TRBV4-1 to TRBJ2-1, with D unclear. This CDR3 is built from 14 residues. V was clipped by 4 bases and J by 5 bases, with 12 bases between them. Germline lookup yields CDR1 MGHRA and CDR2 YSYEKL. The CDR3, as DNA: TGCGCCAGCAGCCCACAACTGGCCAACAATGAGCAGTTCTTC. Protein sequence: CASSPQLANNEQFF.

V gene TRBV6-1 combines with J gene TRBJ2-1; TRBD2 aligns across 8 bases. Germline V gene data show CDR1 as MNHNS and CDR2 as SASEGT. Trimming removed 3 bases from V and 0 bases from J; junction bases left unmatched: 10. The CDR3 totals 18 residues. CDR3 region: CASSDPPWREDSYNEQFF. Written as DNA, the CDR3 is TGTGCCAGCAGTGATCCCCCTTGGCGGGAGGACTCCTACAATGAGCAGTTCTTC.

The rearrangement uses TRBV25-1 and TRBJ2-3, with a tentative D call TRBD2 (6 bases). In germline, CDR1 is MGHDK, CDR2 SYGVNS. The CDR3 has 15 amino acids. V gave up 5 bases and J gave up 4 bases, with 16 bases separating them. The CDR3 spells CASSWAPGVADTQYF. CDR3 in DNA: TGTGCCAGCAGTTGGGCGCCGGGGGTCGCAGATACGCAGTATTTT.

The chain employs TRBV7-8 and TRBJ2-7; D uncertain. This CDR3 is 11 amino acids long. From germline, CDR1 is SGHVS and CDR2 FQNEAQ. Trimming took off 5 bases at V and 4 bases at J, with 6 bases between the two ends. CDR3 in amino acids: CASSPQYEQYF. The DNA of the CDR3 is TGTGCCAGCAGCCCCCAATACGAGCAGTACTTC. The full variable domain, its missing parts supplied by reference TRBV7-8 and TRBJ2-7, is GAGVSQSPRYKVAKRGQDVALRCDPISGHVSLFWYQQALGQGPEFLTYFQNEAQLDKSGLPSDRFFAERPEGSVSTLKIQRTQQEDSAVYLCASSPQYEQYFGPGTRLTVT.